This T cell receptor beta chain appears in the sequencing data of a study of blood T cell repertoires in COVID-19. Study summary: The samples span acute and convalescent COVID-19 from the United States, Italy and Spain. T cells, B-cell-depleted T cells, or PBMCs provided the cDNA or gDNA that served as material.

Methods used by the authors: From reference gene primer amplification, estimates of nucleated cell counts were derived. Clones were sequenced by immunoSEQ multiplex PCR, and TCRdb holds only the in-frame ones, with some missing. V, J and clone size derive from that table, while D and trimming were established from the DNA sequence. The profile shows 150,000 to 200,000 clones, 86% of them singletons. The sequence came from a young man with acute or convalescent COVID-19. The sequencing input was peripheral blood.

The CDR3 nucleotides are TGTGCCAGCATCATAGACAGGGGGGGCACTGAAGCTTTCTTT. Its translation: CASIIDRGGTEAFF. V gene TRBV2 combines with J gene TRBJ1-1; 9 bases fit TRBD1. Germline assignment: CDR1 SNHLY and CDR2 FYNNEI. The CDR3 sequence is 14 residues long. The trim removed 7 bases at V and 4 bases at J, leaving 7 bases unmatched. Full variable domain (remainder filled in from reference TRBV2 and TRBJ1-1): EPEVTQTPSHQVTQMGQEVILRCVPISNHLYFYWYRQILGQKVEFLVSFYNNEISEKSEIFDDQFSVERPDGSNFTLKIRSTKLEDSAMYFCASIIDRGGTEAFFGQGTRLTVV.